These T cell receptor beta chains were read from a single sample in a study of CD8+ T cells in alopecia areata. Clones were read by immunoSEQ multiplex PCR, and TCRdb kept only the in-frame ones, dropping some. The profile shows more than 200,000 clones, around 65% of them singletons. Material: CD4+ T cells sorted from blood, obtained at week 4, from a patient treated with tofacitinib. Source of these receptors: a human donor with alopecia areata. The CDR3 runs from the conserved cysteine through the conserved F or W. The D gene is left open where the match is weak. The listing skips clone size in some rows; elsewhere it reads once, few, many or a size class.

clone size	D gene	V gene	J gene	CDR3 DNA	CDR3 protein
-	TRBD2	TRBV9	TRBJ2-1	TGTGCCAGCAGCACTCTAGCGGGGGGTGACAATGAGCAGTTCTTC	CASSTLAGGDNEQFF
few	-	TRBV27	TRBJ1-5	TGTGCCAGCAGGGGTAAAGGTCAGCCCCAGCATTTT	CASRGKGQPQHF
-	TRBD2	TRBV6-5	TRBJ2-1	TGTGCCAGCAGTTACCGGGACTACACATACAATGAGCAGTTCTTC	CASSYRDYTYNEQFF
-	-	TRBV7-2	TRBJ2-5	TGTGCCAGCAGCTGGGGCGGGGACCACCAAGAGACCCAGTACTTC	CASSWGGDHQETQYF
few	-	TRBV7-9	TRBJ2-6	TGTGCCAGCAGCTCCTCTGGGGCCAACGTCCTGACTTTC	CASSSSGANVLTF
-	-	TRBV5-1	TRBJ2-7	TGCGCCAGCAGCTCCCGCGGGACAACACTCTCCTACGAGCAGTACTTC	CASSSRGTTLSYEQYF
-	-	TRBV6-5	TRBJ2-5	TGTGCCAGCGGACCCGGAGGCCCACAAGAGACCCAGTACTTC	CASGPGGPQETQYF
-	TRBD2	TRBV30	TRBJ2-1	TGTGCCTGGAGTTTCCGGACTAGCGGACACAATGAGCAGTTCTTC	CAWSFRTSGHNEQFF
few	-	TRBV29-1	TRBJ2-7	TGCAGCGTTGAAACGGACTCCTACGAGCAGTACTTC	CSVETDSYEQYF
-	TRBD2	TRBV2	TRBJ2-1	TGTGCCAGCAGCGCTAGCGGGGGGGCCTACAATGAGCAGTTCTTC	CASSASGGAYNEQFF
-	-	TRBV6-5	TRBJ1-2	TGTGCCAGCAGACGATATCAAGGGGTCTATGGCTACACCTTC	CASRRYQGVYGYTF
-	-	TRBV6-5	TRBJ2-2	TGTGCGGCGGGGCGTGACACCGGGGAGCTGTTTTTT	CAAGRDTGELFF
-	-	TRBV5-5	TRBJ2-2	TGTGCCAGCAACCAGGGATTAGGCGGGGAGCTGTTTTTT	CASNQGLGGELFF
few	TRBD2	TRBV4-1	TRBJ2-2	TGCGCCAGCAGCCTAGCAAGCGGGGGGGCTAAAACCGGGGAGCTGTTTTTT	CASSLASGGAKTGELFF
-	-	TRBV4-1	TRBJ1-1	TGCGCCAGCAGCCTTCGACAGGAGCAGAACACTGAAGCTTTCTTT	CASSLRQEQNTEAFF
few	-	TRBV29-1	TRBJ2-7	TGCAGCGTTCCGACGCCGAATAGCCGCGAGCAGTACTTC	CSVPTPNSREQYF
-	-	TRBV29-1	TRBJ2-6	TGCAGCGTATCGGGACGGCTAAACTCTGGGGCCAACGTCCTGACTTTC	CSVSGRLNSGANVLTF
-	-	TRBV5-4	TRBJ2-3	TGTGCCAGCAGCTTGTCCATCCCAACCACCACAGATACGCAGTATTTT	CASSLSIPTTTDTQYF
-	-	TRBV5-6	TRBJ2-3	TGTGCCAGCAGCTCGGGGGACGGATGGGATACGCAGTATTTT	CASSSGDGWDTQYF
-	-	TRBV5-4	TRBJ2-5	TGTGCCAGCGAACAGGAGGATGGTCAGACCCAGTACTTC	CASEQEDGQTQYF
-	-	TRBV5-1	TRBJ1-5	TGCGCCAGCAGCTTGGCCGCAGGTAGCAATCAGCCCCAGCATTTT	CASSLAAGSNQPQHF
once	-	TRBV7-9	TRBJ1-2	TGTGCCAGCAGCCGGGGCCGGGGGCAGGGCTATGGCTACACCTTC	CASSRGRGQGYGYTF
-	TRBD1	TRBV29-1	TRBJ2-4	TGCAGCGTTGACCAGGGGGCGAACATTCAGTACTTC	CSVDQGANIQYF
-	TRBD1	TRBV4-2	TRBJ2-5	TGTGCCAGCAGCCGTTCCGGGACAGAAGAGACCCAGTACTTC	CASSRSGTEETQYF
once	TRBD1	TRBV6-5	TRBJ2-1	TGTGCCATCAATCGACAGGGAGAAGAGCAGTTCTTC	CAINRQGEEQFF
few	-	TRBV19	TRBJ2-3	TGTGCCAGTAGTATAGAACTCACAGATACGCAGTATTTT	CASSIELTDTQYF
-	-	TRBV5-1	TRBJ2-7	TGCGCCAGCAATTCTGGGCCCACCGGGGAGCAGTACTTC	CASNSGPTGEQYF
once	-	TRBV18	TRBJ2-1	TGTGCCAGCTCACCAATGTCTACAGGGTTTGGGGGTGAGCAGTTCTTC	CASSPMSTGFGGEQFF
-	-	TRBV4-1	TRBJ2-4	TGCGCCAGCAGGTCGAAAAACATTCAGTACTTC	CASRSKNIQYF
few	-	TRBV5-6	TRBJ1-1	TGTGCCAGCAGCTTTTATCGGATGAACACTGAAGCTTTCTTT	CASSFYRMNTEAFF
-	-	TRBV27	TRBJ1-6	TGTGCCAGCATGGACCCGGGCAGGGGTAATTCACCCCTCCACTTT	CASMDPGRGNSPLHF
-	-	TRBV6-1	TRBJ2-2	TGTGCCAGCGGGGGGAACACCGGGGAGCTGTTTTTT	CASGGNTGELFF
-	-	TRBV4-3	TRBJ1-4	TGCGCCAGCAGTCAAAAAACCGAAGGCCTCCGAAAACTGTTTTTT	CASSQKTEGLRKLFF
once	-	TRBV30	TRBJ1-5	TGTGCCTGGAACGGGACACCGAATCAGCCCCAGCATTTT	CAWNGTPNQPQHF
few	-	TRBV25-1	TRBJ1-1	TGTGCCAGCAGTGAATCACGATTCACTGAAGCTTTCTTT	CASSESRFTEAFF
-	TRBD2	TRBV5-1	TRBJ2-3	TGCGCCAGCAGCGTACTAGCGGGGACAGATACGCAGTATTTT	CASSVLAGTDTQYF